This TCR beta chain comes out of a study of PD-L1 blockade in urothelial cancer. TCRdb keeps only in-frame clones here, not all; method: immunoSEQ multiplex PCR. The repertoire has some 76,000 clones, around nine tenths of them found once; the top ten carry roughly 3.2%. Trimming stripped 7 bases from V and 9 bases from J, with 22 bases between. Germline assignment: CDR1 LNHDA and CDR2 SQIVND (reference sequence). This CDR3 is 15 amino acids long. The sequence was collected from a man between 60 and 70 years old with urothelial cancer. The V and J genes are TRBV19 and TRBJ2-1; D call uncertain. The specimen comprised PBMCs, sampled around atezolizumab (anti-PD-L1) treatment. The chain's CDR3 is CASTRDFDSLGEQFF. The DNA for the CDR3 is TGTGCCAGTACCCGCGACTTCGATTCGTTGGGTGAGCAGTTCTTC.